These 13 T cell receptor beta chains were all obtained from the same sample, sequenced in a study of T cells in pancreatic ductal adenocarcinoma. Selected pancreatic ductal adenocarcinoma patients had undergone surgery without neoadjuvant therapy. Method: immunoSEQ multiplex PCR; TCRdb's copy keeps in-frame clones and lacks some. The table records around 15,000 clones, under 95% of them present only once. Sequencing was done on a sample of PBMCs. The receptors derive from a human donor with pancreatic ductal adenocarcinoma.

This rearrangement joins TRBV19 to TRBJ1-5; 7 nucleotides align to TRBD1. CDR3 length equals 16 residues. In germline, CDR1 is LNHDA, CDR2 SQIVND (reference sequence). The V gene end was trimmed by 5 bases and the J gene end by 0 bases; junction bases not matched to a gene: 7. CDR3 bases: TGTGCCAGTAGTCCACGGACAGGTTATAGCAATCAGCCCCAGCATTTT. Protein product: CASSPRTGYSNQPQHF.

CDR3: CASSEGTSGRRSEQFF. Written as DNA, the CDR3 is TGTGCCAGCAGTGAGGGGACTAGCGGGAGAAGAAGTGAGCAGTTCTTC. The chain is built from TRBV25-1 and TRBJ2-1; 14 bases agree with TRBD2. This CDR3 comprises 16 residues. The germline gives CDR1 MGHDK, CDR2 SYGVNS. The V segment lost 3 bases and the J segment 9 bases; nucleotides outside the gene matches: 7.

This clone occurred once. The chain has TRBV7-6 and TRBJ2-1; 9 bases line up with TRBD2. CDR3 length: 16 amino acids. V lost 1 base, J lost 9 bases, and 10 bases stayed unmatched. Germline V gene data show CDR1 as SGHVS and CDR2 as FNYEAQ. The CDR3 sequence: CASSLGQGGGASEQFF. The CDR3 bases are TGTGCCAGCAGCTTAGGTCAGGGCGGGGGGGCTTCTGAGCAGTTCTTC.

V and J are TRBV28 and TRBJ1-1, with D perhaps matching TRBD1 (5 bases). Trimming took 4 bases from V and 1 from J, leaving 19 bases between them. Germline V CDR1 and CDR2: MDHEN, SYDVKM. The CDR3 consists of 17 residues. This CDR3 reads CASSSKNQGRKNTEAFF. DNA for the CDR3: TGTGCCAGCAGTTCCAAAAACCAGGGACGCAAGAACACTGAAGCTTTCTTT.

The chain employs TRBV28 and TRBJ1-1, with D perhaps matching TRBD1 (6 bases). The CDR3 consists of 15 residues. Germline V CDR1 and CDR2: MDHEN, SYDVKM. V was shortened by 6 bases and J by 1 base, with 15 bases between the two germline ends. The DNA of the CDR3 is TGTGCCAGCAGCCTTTTAGGGACAACGAACACTGAAGCTTTCTTT. This sequence encodes CASSLLGTTNTEAFF.

The chain joins TRBV18 to TRBJ1-3; unclear D gene. Trimming removed 5 bases at V and 0 bases at J, with 14 bases between. CDR1 and CDR2 from the germline V gene are KGHSH and LQKENI. The CDR3 consists of 16 residues. The CDR3 DNA follows: TGTGCCAGCTCATCTTGGGTGCCGAGCTCTGGAAACACCATATATTTT. Translation gives CASSSWVPSSGNTIYF.

The chain is built from TRBV7-2 and TRBJ2-7; D remains unclear. The germline V gene has CDR1 SGHTA and CDR2 FQGNSA. The CDR3 covers 13 residues. Trimming removed 0 bases from V and 0 bases from J, with 3 bases in between. The CDR3 protein is CASSLAGSYEQYF. CDR3 bases: TGTGCCAGCAGCTTAGCGGGCTCCTACGAGCAGTACTTC.

CDR3 sequence reads: CASSSVGNTEAFF. The CDR3, as DNA: TGTGCCAGCAGCTCCGTAGGGAACACTGAAGCTTTCTTT. V and J are TRBV11-2 and TRBJ1-1; unclear D gene. CDR1 is SGHAT, CDR2 FQNNGV, per germline. Trimming took 4 bases from V and 1 from J, leaving 7 bases between them. This CDR3 is built from 13 residues.

The J gene is TRBJ2-2, the V gene TRBV7-6; 13 nucleotides align to TRBD2. Trimming at V came to 4 bases and at J to 7 bases, leaving 6 bases not matched to a gene. This CDR3 is 16 amino acids long. Germline V gene data show CDR1 as SGHVS and CDR2 as FNYEAQ. The CDR3 bases are TGTGCCAGCAGCTCGGGACTAGCGGGATCGGGCGGGGAGCTGTTTTTT. This encodes CASSSGLAGSGGELFF.

The table lists this clone with a count of one. The rearrangement links TRBV29-1 to TRBJ2-1; the D gene is possibly TRBD2 (7 bases). Germline CDR1 is SQVTM and CDR2 is ANQGSEA. The CDR3 is made up of 18 amino acids. Trimming stripped 0 bases from V and 2 bases from J, with 20 bases between. In DNA, the CDR3 is TGCAGCGTTGAAGATCATGCGGGGGCCAAGAGTGCCTACAATGAGCAGTTCTTC. Its protein product is CSVEDHAGAKSAYNEQFF.

The chain is built from TRBV5-6 and TRBJ2-4; maybe TRBD1 (6 bases). With 3 bases removed from V and 0 bases from J, the gap between germline ends came to 13 bases. The CDR3 totals 16 residues. Germline CDR1 and CDR2: SGHDT and YYEEEE. Written as DNA, the CDR3 is TGTGCCAGCAGCTCCTCTCCGACAGGAGCCAAAAACATTCAGTACTTC. Its translation: CASSSSPTGAKNIQYF.

The chain combines TRBV28 with TRBJ2-3; the match to TRBD1 covers 10 bases. The germline V gene encodes CDR1 MDHEN and CDR2 SYDVKM. The CDR3 loop spans 17 amino acids. Trimming removed 5 bases from V and 1 base from J; junction bases left unmatched: 9. This CDR3 reads CASSPLWGTGGTDTQYF. The CDR3 region has the DNA TGTGCCAGCAGTCCGCTCTGGGGGACAGGGGGCACAGATACGCAGTATTTT.

The chain combines TRBV5-1 with TRBJ1-4; 10 bases are a match to TRBD1. This CDR3 has 16 residues. V was pared by 0 bases and J by 4 bases, with 3 bases of the junction left unmatched. Germline assignment: CDR1 SGHRS and CDR2 YFSETQ. The CDR3 here is CASSLAGQGGNEKLFF. CDR3 nucleotides: TGCGCCAGCAGCTTGGCCGGACAGGGGGGTAATGAAAAACTGTTTTTT.